A selection of T cell receptor beta chains follows, all from one sample in a study of regulatory T cells in long-lasting Graves disease. TCRdb re-called the multiplex PCR reads with MiXCR, one entry per CDR3 protein. The sample contains 350,000 to 400,000 distinct CDR3 sequences, roughly 15% of which appear only once. The source material was peripheral blood mononuclear cells (PBMCs), sampled at new diagnosis, from a patient treated with antithyroid drugs. Receptors originate from a female donor with Graves disease. CDR3s include the opening cysteine and the closing phenylalanine or tryptophan. A D gene is named only where the DNA matches it firmly. Where a row states a size, it is once, few, many or the class of an expanded clone; other rows omit it.

many,-,TRBV5-4,TRBJ1-2,CASSAASYGYTF,TGTGCCAGCAGCGCCGCGAGCTATGGCTACACCTTC
many,-,TRBV7-2,TRBJ1-6,CASSYLRRTGSYNSPLHF,TGTGCCAGCAGCTACCTCCGACGGACTGGGTCCTATAATTCACCCCTCCACTTT
many,TRBD2,TRBV12-3/TRBV12-4,TRBJ2-3,CASSSTSGRARETDTQYF,TGTGCCAGCAGTTCGACTAGCGGGAGGGCCAGAGAGACAGATACGCAGTATTTT
many,-,TRBV7-8,TRBJ2-7,CASSLVRDPQEQYF,TGTGCCAGCAGCTTAGTCAGAGACCCTCAGGAGCAGTACTTC
few,TRBD1,TRBV11-1,TRBJ2-5,CASRSTGQGYETQYF,TGTGCCAGCAGGAGCACCGGACAGGGATATGAGACCCAGTACTTC
many,-,TRBV27,TRBJ1-2,CASSSQGRGGYTF,TGTGCCAGCAGTTCCCAGGGCCGTGGAGGCTACACCTTC
few,TRBD1,TRBV10-3,TRBJ1-2,CAISRGGPLSYGYTF,TGTGCCATCAGCCGAGGGGGCCCCCTCTCCTATGGCTACACCTTC
-,-,TRBV7-9,TRBJ2-5,CASSTPGEETQYF,TGTGCCAGCAGCACCCCGGGTGAAGAGACCCAGTACTTC
-,TRBD1,TRBV12-3/TRBV12-4,TRBJ1-1,CASSPGTGETMNTEAFF,TGTGCCAGCAGTCCCGGGACAGGGGAAACGATGAACACTGAAGCTTTCTTT
few,TRBD1,TRBV6-1,TRBJ1-5,CASTITGGYSNQPQHF,TGTGCCAGCACGATTACAGGGGGATATAGCAATCAGCCCCAGCATTTT
few,TRBD1,TRBV27,TRBJ2-2,CASRSGGELFF,TGTGCCAGCAGGTCAGGGGGAGAGCTGTTTTTT
many,-,TRBV16,TRBJ1-5,CASSQSANNQPQHF,TGTGCCAGCAGCCAATCGGCCAACAATCAGCCCCAGCATTTT
many,TRBD1,TRBV6-1,TRBJ1-1,CASSENMGQGWSEAFF,TGTGCCAGCAGTGAAAATATGGGACAGGGATGGTCTGAAGCTTTCTTT
few,-,TRBV7-2,TRBJ2-7,CASSWGGGRSSYEQYF,TGTGCCAGCAGCTGGGGGGGGGGCAGGAGCTCCTACGAGCAGTACTTC
-,TRBD1,TRBV9,TRBJ1-1,CASSSNPTGAGRMNTEAFF,TGTGCCAGCAGCTCCAACCCGACAGGGGCGGGTAGGATGAACACTGAAGCTTTCTTT
many,-,TRBV9,TRBJ2-5,CASSVGPGTTQETQYF,TGTGCCAGCAGCGTAGGTCCGGGGACAACACAAGAGACCCAGTACTTC
many,-,TRBV6-1,TRBJ1-1,CASSEGKGITEAFF,TGTGCCAGCAGTGAAGGGAAAGGAATCACTGAAGCTTTCTTT
many,-,TRBV27,TRBJ1-1,CASLRPPEAFF,TGTGCCAGCCTCCGACCGCCTGAAGCTTTCTTT
few,TRBD1,TRBV7-9,TRBJ2-7,CASSFGTGNGEQYF,TGTGCCAGCAGCTTCGGGACAGGGAACGGCGAGCAGTACTTC
many,-,TRBV10-1,TRBJ2-3,CASSGTADLNTQYF,TGCGCCAGCAGTGGGACAGCGGATCTAAATACGCAGTATTTT
-,-,TRBV6-4,TRBJ2-1,CASSEFTSSYNEQFF,TGTGCCAGCAGTGAGTTCACCTCGTCCTACAATGAGCAGTTCTTC
many,TRBD1,TRBV6-2/TRBV6-3,TRBJ1-5,CASSAGTVNQPQHF,TGTGCCAGCAGTGCGGGGACAGTCAATCAGCCCCAGCATTTT
many,TRBD2,TRBV7-6,TRBJ2-2,CASSPGTSGGWPGELFF,TGTGCCAGCAGCCCTGGGACTAGCGGGGGATGGCCCGGGGAGCTGTTTTTT
many,-,TRBV29-1,TRBJ1-2,CSDRTVNYGYTF,TGCAGCGATAGGACAGTAAACTATGGCTACACCTTC
many,-,TRBV28,TRBJ2-3,CASSLAPDPVGGTQYF,TGTGCCAGCAGTTTAGCCCCGGACCCGGTCGGTGGTACGCAGTATTTT
many,-,TRBV27,TRBJ1-2,CASSFFPGDHYGYTF,TGTGCCAGCAGTTTTTTCCCGGGGGATCACTATGGCTACACCTTC
-,-,TRBV20-1,TRBJ2-1,CSARDGQGVNEQFF,TGCAGTGCTAGAGATGGGCAGGGAGTCAATGAGCAGTTCTTC
-,-,TRBV7-9,TRBJ1-4,CASSTYHRGPTATTNEKLFF,TGTGCCAGCAGCACTTATCACCGGGGGCCTACCGCCACAACTAATGAAAAACTGTTTTTT
many,TRBD1,TRBV28,TRBJ1-5,CASSPTGDSGAQHF,TGTGCCAGCAGTCCGACAGGGGACTCGGGTGCCCAGCATTTT
many,-,TRBV2,TRBJ2-5,CASRNFYYQETQYF,TGTGCCAGCAGAAACTTCTACTACCAAGAGACCCAGTACTTC
-,TRBD1,TRBV6-2/TRBV6-3,TRBJ1-2,CASSYSGTGTRGHYGYTF,TGTGCCAGCAGTTACTCCGGGACAGGGACTCGGGGGCACTATGGCTACACCTTC
-,-,TRBV7-2,TRBJ1-2,CASSLRGQTNYGYTF,TGTGCCAGCAGCTTACGGGGGCAGACTAACTATGGCTACACCTTC
many,-,TRBV27,TRBJ1-2,CASSSSNRNYGYTF,TGTGCCAGCAGTTCCTCTAACAGGAACTATGGCTACACCTTC
many,TRBD1,TRBV5-6,TRBJ2-7,CASSLRGPQYF,TGTGCCAGCAGCTTGAGGGGGCCCCAGTACTTC
many,-,TRBV13,TRBJ1-5,CASSFSAGASNQPQHF,TGTGCCAGCAGCTTCTCGGCAGGCGCTAGCAATCAGCCCCAGCATTTT
many,TRBD1,TRBV20-1,TRBJ1-4,CSAIRGQANEKLFF,TGCAGTGCTATTCGGGGACAGGCTAATGAAAAACTGTTTTTT
-,-,TRBV27,TRBJ2-6,CASSPQRGSGANVLTF,TGTGCCAGCAGCCCACAAAGGGGCTCTGGGGCCAACGTCCTGACTTTC
many,-,TRBV6-2/TRBV6-3,TRBJ2-7,CASSSTVSYEQYF,TGTGCCAGCAGCTCGACAGTCTCCTACGAGCAGTACTTC
many,TRBD1,TRBV20-1,TRBJ1-2,CSADIQGRNYGYTF,TGCAGTGCTGATATACAGGGGCGAAACTATGGCTACACCTTC
many,TRBD1,TRBV15,TRBJ2-1,CATSTSGTGYTEQFF,TGTGCCACCAGCACCTCCGGGACAGGGTACACTGAGCAGTTCTTC
few,-,TRBV20-1,TRBJ1-5,CSARGDRADQPQHF,TGCAGTGCTAGAGGAGACCGGGCGGACCAGCCCCAGCATTTT
many,TRBD2,TRBV3-1,TRBJ2-3,CASSQSGSGRRDTQYF,TGTGCCAGCAGCCAGAGTGGTAGCGGGAGAAGGGATACGCAGTATTTT
many,TRBD1,TRBV12-3/TRBV12-4,TRBJ1-1,CASSSPRQGWTEAFF,TGTGCCAGCAGTTCCCCCCGACAGGGTTGGACTGAAGCTTTCTTT
many,-,TRBV19,TRBJ2-1,CASSKAASSYNEQFF,TGTGCCAGTAGTAAGGCCGCGAGCTCCTACAATGAGCAGTTCTTC
many,TRBD2,TRBV10-3,TRBJ2-2,CAMSGTFSTGELFF,TGTGCCATGAGCGGGACTTTCTCCACCGGGGAGCTGTTTTTT
many,TRBD2,TRBV6-4,TRBJ2-3,CASSRTSGGTDTQYF,TGTGCCAGCAGCCGGACTAGCGGGGGCACAGATACGCAGTATTTT